These 22 T cell receptor beta chains share one sample of origin, sequenced in a study of shared clonotypes between healthy human individuals. The protocol was immunoSEQ multiplex PCR, while the TCRdb copy is restricted to in-frame clones and leaves out a portion. In the table there are around 1.4 million clones, approximately 98.5% of which are singletons. Sequencing was performed on naive CD4+ T cells sorted from blood. Subset meaning: CD45RA+ positively selected. The source of these receptors is a man aged 25 to 40 in good health.

The chain is built from TRBV11-2 and TRBJ2-1; D uncertain. V was trimmed by 3 bases and J by 9 bases, leaving 9 bases between them. The germline gives CDR1 SGHAT, CDR2 FQNNGV. The CDR3 spans 12 residues. The CDR3 coding sequence is TGTGCCAGCAGCTTTTTCTTGGGTGAGCAGTTCTTC. Residues: CASSFFLGEQFF.

The chain combines TRBV14 with TRBJ2-1; D is uncertain. The ends were cut back, 3 bases at V and 3 bases at J, with 15 bases in the middle. Germline V CDR1 and CDR2: SGHDN, FVKESK. This CDR3 has 16 amino acids. CDR3 DNA sequence: TGTGCCAGCAGCCAGGCTATTTTAGGATTCTACAATGAGCAGTTCTTC. As protein: CASSQAILGFYNEQFF.

The rearrangement joins TRBV5-1 to TRBJ2-5; D is unclear. The CDR3 covers 14 residues. Trimming took 0 bases from V and 0 from J, leaving 6 bases between them. Germline V gives CDR1 SGHRS, CDR2 YFSETQ. CDR3 sequence (DNA): TGCGCCAGCAGCTTGGGAAGGTACCAAGAGACCCAGTACTTC. As protein: CASSLGRYQETQYF.

The chain couples TRBV28 to TRBJ1-5; 9 bases line up with TRBD1. V shed 3 bases, J shed 2 bases, and the junction held 5 bases outside the gene matches. Germline CDR1 MDHEN, CDR2 SYDVKM. This CDR3 has 16 amino acids. In DNA, the CDR3 is TGTGCCAGCAGTTTGAGGACAGGGGTTGGCAATCAGCCCCAGCATTTT. Translated: CASSLRTGVGNQPQHF.

The chain couples TRBV6-6 to TRBJ1-4; 10 bases fit TRBD1. Per the germline V gene, CDR1 is MNHNY and CDR2 is SVGAGI (reference sequence). The CDR3 extends over 13 amino acids. J lost 7 bases, V lost 8 bases, and 4 bases had no gene match. The CDR3 loop is CASVRTGGEKLFF. CDR3 nucleotide sequence: TGTGCCAGCGTAAGGACAGGGGGTGAAAAACTGTTTTTT.

The chain employs TRBV4-3 and TRBJ2-1; 7 bases line up with TRBD2. The V gene end was trimmed by 5 bases and the J gene end by 0 bases; junction bases not matched to a gene: 4. CDR3 length equals 15 residues. Looked up from germline, CDR1 is LGHNA and CDR2 is YSLEER. CDR3 in DNA: TGCGCCAGCAGCGAGGGCGGGAGCTCCTACAATGAGCAGTTCTTC. Translated: CASSEGGSSYNEQFF.

This chain links TRBV11-2 with TRBJ1-1; no reliable D call. Per germline, CDR1 SGHAT and CDR2 FQNNGV. CDR3 length equals 12 residues. V was clipped by 5 bases and J by 0 bases, with 4 bases between them. CDR3 in DNA: TGTGCCAGCAGCCGGGTGAACACTGAAGCTTTCTTT. Its translation is CASSRVNTEAFF.

This clone showed up just once. The chain employs TRBV4-3 and TRBJ2-4, with TRBD2 identical over 8 bases. The V gene's germline CDR1 is LGHNA and CDR2 YSLEER. J gave up 9 bases and V 1 base, and 8 bases lay outside the gene matches. The CDR3 runs to 15 residues. The CDR3 DNA sequence: TGCGCCAGCAGCCAAGCCTGGGTAAGCGGGAGCATTCAGTACTTC. It translates to CASSQAWVSGSIQYF.

The genes are TRBV27 and TRBJ1-2, with TRBD1 matching 9 bases. The CDR3 runs to 16 residues. Germline values: CDR1 MNHEY, CDR2 SMNVEV (reference sequence). The V segment lost 6 bases and the J segment 7 bases; nucleotides outside the gene matches: 15. In DNA form, the CDR3 reads TGTGCCAGCAGACAGGGGGCGAGGGCAGGTAGCGGTGGCTACACCTTC. Protein product: CASRQGARAGSGGYTF.

V and J are TRBV15 and TRBJ1-5; no clear D. Trimming shortened V by 3 bases and J by 5 bases, and 5 bases separated the two germline ends. Germline lookup yields CDR1 LNHNV and CDR2 YYDKDF (reference sequence). This CDR3 contains 12 residues. CDR3 loop: CATSSRYQPQHF. CDR3 nucleotide sequence: TGTGCCACCAGCAGTAGATATCAGCCCCAGCATTTT.

In nucleotides, the CDR3 is TGCGCCAGCAGCTTAAGAGGGTCCTGGACTAATGAAAAACTGTTTTTT. This gives the protein CASSLRGSWTNEKLFF. The rearrangement joins TRBV5-1 to TRBJ1-4; no firm D call. In germline, CDR1 is SGHRS, CDR2 YFSETQ. Deletions cut 2 bases from V and 2 bases from J, with 13 bases between. The CDR3 runs 16 residues.

V usage is TRBV25-1 and J usage is TRBJ2-2, with 7 bases matching TRBD2. The J segment lost 4 bases and the V segment lost 5 bases, leaving 4 bases of the junction unmatched. Germline V gives CDR1 MGHDK, CDR2 SYGVNS. CDR3 length: 14 amino acids. The CDR3 sequence is CASSSPSGTGELFF. CDR3 DNA sequence: TGTGCCAGCAGTAGTCCTAGCGGCACCGGGGAGCTGTTTTTT.

The rearrangement uses TRBV9 and TRBJ2-1; D unresolved. Germline assignment: CDR1 SGDLS and CDR2 YYNGEE. The CDR3 sequence is 13 residues long. Deletions cut 3 bases from V and 7 bases from J, with 11 bases between. CDR3 DNA: TGTGCCAGCAGCGATTTGACCAGTAATGAGCAGTTCTTC. It is translated as CASSDLTSNEQFF.

This sequence joins TRBV7-8 and TRBJ2-1; D is possibly TRBD2 (5 bases). This CDR3 contains 14 residues. The V gene lost 3 bases and the J gene lost 2 bases, with 8 bases spanning the gap. CDR1 is SGHVS and CDR2 is FQNEAQ in the germline V gene. CDR3 sequence reads: CASSLQAAYNEQFF. The DNA for the CDR3 is TGTGCCAGCAGCTTGCAAGCGGCCTACAATGAGCAGTTCTTC.

V and J are TRBV7-8 and TRBJ1-1, with 10 positions matching TRBD1. The trim removed 4 bases at V and 5 bases at J, leaving 7 bases unmatched. Germline CDR1 SGHVS, CDR2 FQNEAQ. The CDR3 covers 15 residues. The CDR3 is CASSSTGTGDTEAFF. CDR3 bases: TGTGCCAGCAGCTCCACCGGGACAGGGGATACTGAAGCTTTCTTT.

The chain links TRBV28 to TRBJ1-4; D is possibly TRBD1 (6 bases). Deletions cut 8 bases from V and 0 bases from J, with 16 bases between. This CDR3 comprises 16 residues. Germline V gene lookup returns CDR1 MDHEN and CDR2 SYDVKM. The CDR3 region is CASFSQGRTTNEKLFF. CDR3 nucleotides: TGTGCCAGCTTCAGCCAGGGGCGCACAACTAATGAAAAACTGTTTTTT.

The rearrangement joins TRBV28 to TRBJ1-5; D may be TRBD1 (5 bases). Germline loops: CDR1 MDHEN, CDR2 SYDVKM. The CDR3 extends over 15 amino acids. Trimming shortened V by 6 bases and J by 3 bases, and 15 bases separated the two germline ends. CDR3: CASSPTGGTNQPQHF. The CDR3 DNA reads TGTGCCAGCAGCCCGACGGGAGGGACCAATCAGCCCCAGCATTTT.

V gene TRBV5-4 combines with J gene TRBJ2-4; D ambiguous. Germline CDR1 and CDR2: SGHNT and YYREEE (reference sequence). The V gene lost 3 bases and the J gene lost 8 bases, with 18 bases spanning the gap. The CDR3 runs 15 residues. CDR3 amino acids: CASSSPAMGRDIQYF. Written as DNA, the CDR3 is TGTGCCAGCAGCTCCCCAGCAATGGGTCGGGACATTCAGTACTTC.

The CDR3 protein is CASSRELITGELFF. The DNA for the CDR3 is TGTGCCAGCAGTCGGGAGTTGATAACCGGGGAGCTGTTTTTT. The chain combines TRBV28 with TRBJ2-2; weak D call: TRBD2 (6 bases). V dropped 5 bases and J dropped 5 bases, with 12 bases sitting between them. The CDR3 totals 14 residues. CDR1 is MDHEN and CDR2 is SYDVKM in the germline V gene. The whole variable domain, filled in from reference TRBV28 and TRBJ2-2, reads DVKVTQSSRYLVKRTGEKVFLECVQDMDHENMFWYRQDPGLGLRLIYFSYDVKMKEKGDIPEGYSVSREKKERFSLILESASTNQTSMYLCASSRELITGELFFGEGSRLTVL.

The CDR3 protein is CASSYNPRWEGSYEQYF. Here the CDR3 DNA reads TGTGCCAGCAGCTATAACCCTCGCTGGGAGGGCTCCTACGAGCAGTACTTC. V and J are TRBV11-3 and TRBJ2-7; TRBD2 agrees at 7 bases. Looked up from germline, CDR1 is SGHNT and CDR2 is YENEEA. This CDR3 region has 17 residues. V was clipped by 4 bases and J by 0 bases; unmatched bases: 12.

The genes are TRBV29-1 and TRBJ2-6, with D possibly being TRBD1 (6 bases). The germline V gene has CDR1 SQVTM and CDR2 ANQGSEA. The CDR3 spans 14 residues. Trimming shortened V by 6 bases and J by 2 bases, and 11 bases separated the two germline ends. The CDR3 DNA is TGCAGCGTGGAACAGGGTGCTGGGGCCAACGTCCTGACTTTC. This translates into CSVEQGAGANVLTF.

This rearrangement joins TRBV19 to TRBJ2-1, with 12 positions matching TRBD2. The CDR3 totals 17 residues. Germline V lookup: CDR1 LNHDA, CDR2 SQIVND (reference sequence). With V trimmed by 5 bases and J by 7 bases, 12 bases remained unmatched. CDR3 amino acids: CASSPNPGLAGLNEQFF. CDR3 in DNA: TGTGCCAGTAGTCCTAATCCGGGACTAGCGGGTCTAAATGAGCAGTTCTTC. Looking up the rest from reference TRBV19 and TRBJ2-1 gives the full variable domain: DGGITQSPKYLFRKEGQNVTLSCEQNLNHDAMYWYRQDPGQGLRLIYYSQIVNDFQKGDIAEGYSVSREKKESFPLTVTSAQKNPTAFYLCASSPNPGLAGLNEQFFGPGTRLTVL.